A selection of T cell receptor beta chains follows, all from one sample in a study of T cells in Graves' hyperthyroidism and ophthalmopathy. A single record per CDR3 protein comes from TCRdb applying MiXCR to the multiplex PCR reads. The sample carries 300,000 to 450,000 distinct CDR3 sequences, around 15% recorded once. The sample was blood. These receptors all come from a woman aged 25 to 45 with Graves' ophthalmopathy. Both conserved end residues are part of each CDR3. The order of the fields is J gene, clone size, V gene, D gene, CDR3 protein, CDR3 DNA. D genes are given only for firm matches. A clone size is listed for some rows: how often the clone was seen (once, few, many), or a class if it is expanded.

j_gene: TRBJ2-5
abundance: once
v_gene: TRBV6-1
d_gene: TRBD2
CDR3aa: CASSATGLVEGETQYF
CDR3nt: TGTGCCAGCAGTGCAACGGGACTAGTTGAAGGGGAGACCCAGTACTTC

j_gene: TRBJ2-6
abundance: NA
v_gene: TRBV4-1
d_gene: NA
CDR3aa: CASSPPGGGAWLESGANVLTF
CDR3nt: TGCGCCAGCAGCCCGCCCGGTGGGGGGGCTTGGCTTGAGTCCGGGGCCAACGTCCTGACTTTC

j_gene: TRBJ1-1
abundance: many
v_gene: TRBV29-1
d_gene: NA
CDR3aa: CSVARNTEAFF
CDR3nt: TGCAGCGTTGCCAGGAACACTGAAGCTTTCTTT

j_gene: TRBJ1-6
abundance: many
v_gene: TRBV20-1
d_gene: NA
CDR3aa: CSARVDVSSYNSPLHF
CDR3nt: TGCAGTGCTAGAGTTGACGTCAGCTCCTATAATTCACCCCTCCACTTT

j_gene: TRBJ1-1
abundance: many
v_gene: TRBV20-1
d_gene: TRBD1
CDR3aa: CSAGDRGQDTEAFF
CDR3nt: TGCAGTGCTGGAGACAGGGGGCAGGACACTGAAGCTTTCTTT

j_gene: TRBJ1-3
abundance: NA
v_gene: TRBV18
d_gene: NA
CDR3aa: CASSPPGAPGNTIYF
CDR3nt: TGTGCCAGCTCACCACCCGGGGCACCTGGAAACACCATATATTTT

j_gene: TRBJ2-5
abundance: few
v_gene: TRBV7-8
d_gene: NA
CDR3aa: CASSFYRDQETQYF
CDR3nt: TGTGCCAGCAGCTTCTACAGGGATCAAGAGACCCAGTACTTC

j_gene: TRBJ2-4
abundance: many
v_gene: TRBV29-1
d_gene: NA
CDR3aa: CSVTPPVQVARNIQYF
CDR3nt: TGCAGCGTCACACCCCCCGTCCAAGTCGCGAGGAACATTCAGTACTTC

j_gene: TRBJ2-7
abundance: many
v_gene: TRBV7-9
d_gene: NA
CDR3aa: CASSSNWGRAYEQYF
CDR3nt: TGTGCCAGCAGCTCCAACTGGGGCAGAGCCTACGAGCAGTACTTC

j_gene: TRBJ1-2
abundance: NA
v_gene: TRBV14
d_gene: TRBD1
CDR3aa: CASSADRGDGYTF
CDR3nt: TGTGCCAGCAGCGCGGACAGGGGAGATGGCTACACCTTC

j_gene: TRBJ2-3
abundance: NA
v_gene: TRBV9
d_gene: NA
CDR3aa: CASSAEASGTDTQYF
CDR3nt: TGTGCCAGCAGCGCGGAGGCTAGCGGCACAGATACGCAGTATTTT

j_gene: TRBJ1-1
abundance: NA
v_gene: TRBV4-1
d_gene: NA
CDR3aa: CASSQGREAFF
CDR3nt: TGCGCCAGCAGCCAGGGGAGGGAAGCTTTCTTT

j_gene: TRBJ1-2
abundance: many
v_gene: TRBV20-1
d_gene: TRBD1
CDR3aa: CSATPGTGAIYGYTF
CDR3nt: TGCAGTGCTACCCCCGGGACAGGGGCCATCTATGGCTACACCTTC

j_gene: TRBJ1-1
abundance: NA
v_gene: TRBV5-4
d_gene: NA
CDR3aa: CASSLGPNGEASF
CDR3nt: TGTGCCAGCAGCTTGGGACCCAACGGGGAAGCTTCCTTT

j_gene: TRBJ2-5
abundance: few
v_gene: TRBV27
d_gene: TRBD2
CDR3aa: CASGRAGWTSDNQYF
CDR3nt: TGTGCCAGCGGCAGAGCAGGGTGGACTAGCGATAACCAGTACTTC

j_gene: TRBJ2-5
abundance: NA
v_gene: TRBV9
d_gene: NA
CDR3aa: CASSVVDHETQYF
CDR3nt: TGTGCCAGCAGCGTAGTGGACCATGAGACCCAGTACTTC

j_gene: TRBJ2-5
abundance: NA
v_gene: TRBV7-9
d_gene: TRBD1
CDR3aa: CASSPRGQGFSETQYF
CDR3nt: TGTGCCAGCAGCCCTCGTGGACAGGGCTTTTCAGAGACCCAGTACTTC

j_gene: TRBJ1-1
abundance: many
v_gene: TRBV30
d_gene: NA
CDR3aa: CAWSSMNTEAFF
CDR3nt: TGTGCCTGGAGTTCGATGAACACTGAAGCTTTCTTT

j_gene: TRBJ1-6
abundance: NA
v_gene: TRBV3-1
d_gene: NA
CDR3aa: CASSQTGQGNSPLHF
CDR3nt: TGTGCCAGCAGCCAAACGGGGCAGGGGAATTCACCCCTCCACTTT

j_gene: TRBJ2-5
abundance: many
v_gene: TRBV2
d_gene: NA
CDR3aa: CASRPTAYQETQYF
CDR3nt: TGTGCCAGCAGGCCGACAGCGTACCAAGAGACCCAATACTTC

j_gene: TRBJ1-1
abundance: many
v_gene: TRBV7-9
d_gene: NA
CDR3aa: CASSSATTGTEAFF
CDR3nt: TGTGCCAGCAGCTCGGCAACGACGGGCACTGAAGCTTTCTTT

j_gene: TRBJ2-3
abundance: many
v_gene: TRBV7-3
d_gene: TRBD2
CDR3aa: CASSPHSGGIPDTQYF
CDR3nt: TGTGCCAGCAGCCCCCATAGCGGGGGGATACCAGATACGCAGTATTTT

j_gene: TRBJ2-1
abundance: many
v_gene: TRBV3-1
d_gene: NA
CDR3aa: CASSQALAGTSREQFF
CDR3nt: TGTGCCAGCAGCCAAGCTTTGGCAGGGACGTCTCGGGAGCAGTTCTTC

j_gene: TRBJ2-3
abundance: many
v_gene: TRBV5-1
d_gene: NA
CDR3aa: CASSLGGISTDTQYF
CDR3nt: TGCGCCAGCAGCTTGGGGGGCATTAGCACAGATACGCAGTATTTT

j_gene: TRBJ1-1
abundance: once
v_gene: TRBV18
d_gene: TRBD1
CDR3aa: CASTRDRMNTEAFF
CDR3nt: TGTGCCAGCACGCGGGACAGAATGAACACTGAAGCTTTCTTT

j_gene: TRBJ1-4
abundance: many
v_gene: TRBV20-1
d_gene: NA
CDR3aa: CSGALDEKLFF
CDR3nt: TGCAGTGGTGCCCTTGATGAAAAACTGTTTTTT

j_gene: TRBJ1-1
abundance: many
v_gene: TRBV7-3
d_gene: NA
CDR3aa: CASSLQGRNTEAFF
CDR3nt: TGTGCCAGCAGCTTGCAGGGCCGGAACACTGAAGCTTTCTTT